These 6 T cell receptor beta chains share one sample of origin, sequenced in a study of cytomegalovirus exposure and HLA in healthy donors. The PCR had 60 Vbeta and 13 Jbeta primers. Measured with immunoSEQ multiplex PCR; TCRdb has only the in-frame clones, and not every one. The table lists around 99,000 clones, approximately 70% of them singletons. Material: PBMCs. Receptors originate from a man aged 40-50 years in good health and CMV-seronegative.

This clone was seen once. The J gene is TRBJ1-5, the V gene TRBV2; D remains unclear. Germline V gene sequence: CDR1 SNHLY, CDR2 FYNNEI. The CDR3 totals 17 residues. Trimming cost V 3 bases and J 5 bases, with 20 bases left between them. The CDR3 coding sequence is TGTGCCAGCAGTGAGGTTTTCGGTCAGGTTTTCGATCAGCCCCAGCATTTT. Amino acid sequence: CASSEVFGQVFDQPQHF.

The V gene is TRBV10-2, the J gene TRBJ2-5; tentative D call: TRBD1 (7 bases). CDR3 length: 16 residues. V dropped 3 bases and J dropped 2 bases, with 16 bases sitting between them. CDR1 is WSHSY, CDR2 SAAADI, per germline. CDR3 loop: CASSEGRRGLQETQYF. The CDR3 region has the DNA TGCGCCAGCAGTGAAGGCCGGAGGGGGCTTCAAGAGACCCAGTACTTC.

J is TRBJ2-7 and V is TRBV19, with D possibly matching TRBD2 (5 bases). V dropped 6 bases and J dropped 4 bases, with 13 bases sitting between them. The V gene's germline CDR1 is LNHDA and CDR2 SQIVND (reference sequence). This CDR3 contains 13 residues. The CDR3 DNA is TGTGCCAGTAGCACTAGGGAAGATTACGAGCAGTACTTC. Protein product: CASSTREDYEQYF.

The CDR3 sequence is CASSEGQGVGDTF. DNA of the CDR3: TGTGCCAGCAGTGAAGGACAGGGGGTTGGAGACACCTTC. J is TRBJ1-2 and V is TRBV2; TRBD1 matches at 9 bases. CDR1 SNHLY and CDR2 FYNNEI come from the germline V gene. The trim removed 1 base at V and 12 bases at J, leaving 6 bases unmatched. This CDR3 has 13 residues.

J is TRBJ1-2 and V is TRBV6-1, with D perhaps matching TRBD1 (5 bases). The germline CDR1 and CDR2 sequences are MNHNS and SASEGT. There are 11 residues in the CDR3. Trimming stripped 1 base from V and 11 bases from J, with 8 bases between. The CDR3: CASSEGKGYTF. CDR3 DNA: TGTGCCAGCAGTGAAGGAAAGGGGTACACCTTC.

V usage is TRBV14 and J usage is TRBJ2-5; 12 nucleotides agree with TRBD2. The V segment lost 2 bases and the J segment 1 base; nucleotides outside the gene matches: 5. The germline CDR1 and CDR2 sequences are SGHDN and FVKESK. This CDR3 is built from 17 residues. Here the CDR3 reads CASSQWGLAGAQETQYF. The DNA for the CDR3 is TGTGCCAGCAGCCAATGGGGACTAGCGGGTGCCCAAGAGACCCAGTACTTC. Using reference TRBV14 and TRBJ2-5 for the parts outside the CDR3, the full variable domain is EAGVTQFPSHSVIEKGQTVTLRCDPISGHDNLYWYRRVMGKEIKFLLHFVKESKQDESGMPNNRFLAERTGGTYSTLKVQPAELEDSGVYFCASSQWGLAGAQETQYFGPGTRLLVL.